This passage covers 4 T cell receptor beta chains from one sample sequenced in a study of tumor-infiltrating lymphocytes in primary liver carcinoma. The input was around 500 ng total RNA; TCR beta cDNA was made from it with a constant-region primer. Each TCR beta library was derived from three nested multiplex PCR rounds that employed slightly modified ARM-PCR. Primers for the first two PCR rounds were TRBV1-TRBV30 forward primers and a C-beta reverse primer (roughly 10 cycles per round). From the multiplex PCR reads, TCRdb called clonotypes with MiXCR, one entry per CDR3 protein. The sample has approximately 300,000 distinct CDR3 sequences; approximately 60% are singletons. Germline DNA was also extracted, and blood RNA was taken from unsorted whole blood. The source material was peripheral blood. The source of these receptors is a man aged 40-55 years with primary liver carcinoma and hepatitis B virus infection.

Comments on this clonotype: A read error may produce the germline difference seen at one junction end. The CDR3 sequence is CASSQGGGTLANCGYTF. The DNA for the CDR3 is TGCGCCAGCAGTCAAGGAGGGGGAACTCTTGCTAACTGTGGCTACACCTTC. The chain employs TRBV4-1 and TRBJ1-2, with D possibly matching TRBD1 (6 bases). Germline V CDR1 and CDR2: MGHRA, YSYEKL. This CDR3 has 17 amino acids.

This clonotype has ten or more counts. This sequence joins TRBV6-6 and TRBJ1-1, with D unresolved. The CDR3 contains 15 residues. The germline V gene has CDR1 MNHNY and CDR2 SVGAGI (reference sequence). V shed 3 bases and J shed 4 bases, with 15 bases lying between them. The CDR3 is CASSYAPGGGTEAFF. The CDR3 DNA reads TGTGCCAGCAGTTATGCCCCCGGAGGTGGCACTGAAGCTTTCTTT.

Note on this clonotype: A read error may produce the germline difference seen at one junction end. The chain is built from TRBV4-1 and TRBJ2-7; 8 positions match TRBD1. The CDR3 extends over 16 amino acids. Looked up from germline, CDR1 is MGHRA and CDR2 is YSYEKL. DNA of the CDR3: TGCGCCAGCAACCAAACCACCGCAGGGGGCGAATACGAACAGTACTTC. Translated, it gives CASNQTTAGGEYEQYF.

In the case of this clonotype: This may come from a read error, since a much larger clone is one base off. V is TRBV6-1 and J is TRBJ2-7; D gene ambiguous. This CDR3 spans 16 amino acids. Trimming stripped 2 bases from V and 3 bases from J, with 17 bases between. CDR1 and CDR2 from the germline V gene are MNHNS and SASEGT. DNA for the CDR3: TGTGCCAGCAGTGAAACGGCGACTCGTGGTGGCTACGAGCAGTACTTC. As protein: CASSETATRGGYEQYF.